This entry lists 11 T cell receptor beta chains sequenced from one sample in a study of metastatic and nonmetastatic thyroid tumors. With MiXCR, TCRdb reprocessed the PCR reads. The table shows tens of thousands of clones, with less than 20% occurring only once. Each patient went into thyroid surgery without having received any treatment. Sequencing was done on a sample of tumor tissue. These receptors all stem from a female donor with papillary thyroid cancer or a benign thyroid nodule (not recorded which). Some clones in this sample may be carry-over from other donors' samples.

This clone showed up many times. This rearrangement joins TRBV20-1 to TRBJ1-6; D unclear. V lost 8 bases, J lost 4 bases, and 9 bases lay in between. Germline CDR1 reads DFQATT; CDR2 reads SNEGSKA (reference sequence). The CDR3 is made up of 12 amino acids. Written as DNA, the CDR3 is TGCAGTCCCAGTCTTTATAATTCACCCCTCCACTTT. Translating it yields CSPSLYNSPLHF.

This clone was observed at least ten times. The chain couples TRBV5-4 to TRBJ2-7; D gene ambiguous. The germline V gene encodes CDR1 SGHNT and CDR2 YYREEE (reference sequence). Trimming shortened V by 2 bases and J by 0 bases, and 3 bases separated the two germline ends. The CDR3 has 12 residues. CDR3 in amino acids: CASSLHSYEQYF. CDR3 bases: TGTGCCAGCAGCTTACACTCCTACGAGCAGTACTTC.

This clone was counted many times. J is TRBJ2-7 and V is TRBV19; 8 nucleotides line up with TRBD1. The germline gives CDR1 LNHDA, CDR2 SQIVND (reference sequence). The CDR3 extends over 14 amino acids. Trimming removed 5 bases from V and 6 bases from J; junction bases left unmatched: 9. The CDR3 DNA is TGTGCCAGTAGTGCGACCCAGGGGGCGGGCGAGCAGTACTTC. This sequence encodes CASSATQGAGEQYF.

This clone has at least ten counts. The V gene is TRBV6-1, the J gene TRBJ2-1; 8 nucleotides match TRBD2. The V gene's germline CDR1 is MNHNS and CDR2 SASEGT. V dropped 6 bases and J dropped 7; count of bases not matched to a gene: 11. This CDR3 comprises 15 residues. The CDR3 bases are TGTGCCAGCAGGGGGACTAGAGGACCTGTGAATGAGCAGTTCTTC. It is translated as CASRGTRGPVNEQFF.

There are many counts of this clone. The chain uses TRBV7-9 and TRBJ2-7; D possibly corresponds to TRBD2 (6 bases). CDR3 length equals 14 residues. V dropped 5 bases and J dropped 5 bases, with 16 bases sitting between them. Looked up from germline, CDR1 is SEHNR and CDR2 is FQNEAQ (reference sequence). CDR3 region: CASSPPGRGHEQYF. Here the CDR3 DNA reads TGTGCCAGCAGCCCACCCGGGAGAGGCCACGAGCAGTACTTC. The entire variable domain, with the rest obtained from reference TRBV7-9 and TRBJ2-7, is as follows: DTGVSQNPRHKITKRGQNVTFRCDPISEHNRLYWYRQTLGQGPEFLTYFQNEAQLEKSRLLSDRFSAERPKGSFSTLEIQRTEQGDSAMYLCASSPPGRGHEQYFGPGTRLTVT.

In its sample, this clone was seen many times. This rearrangement joins TRBV6-1 to TRBJ1-5; D remains unclear. The CDR3 loop spans 15 amino acids. CDR1 and CDR2 (germline): MNHNS, SASEGT. V was pared by 0 bases and J by 0 bases, with 6 bases between. The chain's CDR3 is CASSEARNSNQPQHF. CDR3 DNA: TGTGCCAGCAGTGAAGCCAGGAATAGCAATCAGCCCCAGCATTTT.

This clone occurred many times. The chain has TRBV10-3 and TRBJ1-2; D might be TRBD1 (5 bases). Trimming cost V 3 bases and J 3 bases, with 17 bases left between them. Per germline, CDR1 ENHRY and CDR2 SYGVKD. CDR3 size: 16 residues. CDR3 nucleotides: TGTGCCATCAGTGACCACGTTAGAGGGGAGGACTATGGCTACACCTTC. Residues: CAISDHVRGEDYGYTF.

In its sample, this clone was seen a few times. A much more abundant neighbour one base away suggests this may be a read error. This chain uses TRBV10-2 with TRBJ2-3; D uncertain. CDR1 is WSHSY, CDR2 SAAADI, per germline. The CDR3 length is 12 residues. Trimming removed 0 bases at V and 4 bases at J, with 2 bases between. CDR3 DNA: TGCGCCAGCAGTGAGTCATCAGATACGCAGTATTTT. This translates into CASSESSDTQYF.

There are many counts of this clone. This chain joins TRBV13 and TRBJ2-5; 9 nucleotides agree with TRBD2. This CDR3 is built from 14 residues. V dropped 4 bases and J dropped 5; count of bases not matched to a gene: 5. Germline CDR1 is PRHDT and CDR2 is FYEKMQ (reference sequence). The CDR3 DNA is TGTGCCAGCAGCTCAGCGGGGGGTTTGGAGACCCAGTACTTC. Translated: CASSSAGGLETQYF.

About this clone itself: This could be a read error, since a much larger clone is one nucleotide away. CDR3 sequence: CASSPQQVANIQYF. Here the CDR3 DNA reads TGCGCCAGCAGCCCTCAACAGGTTGCAAACATTCAGTACTTC. V and J are TRBV4-3 and TRBJ2-4; D is perhaps TRBD1 (5 bases). Trimming left V 4 bases short and J 6 bases short, with 13 bases between. The germline V gene has CDR1 LGHNA and CDR2 YSLEER. The CDR3 covers 14 residues.

This clone was detected ten times or more. This chain links TRBV29-1 with TRBJ2-5; 7 bases map to TRBD2. The V gene end was trimmed by 4 bases and the J gene end by 5 bases; junction bases not matched to a gene: 4. This CDR3 spans 12 amino acids. From germline, CDR1 is SQVTM and CDR2 ANQGSEA. DNA for the CDR3: TGCAGCGTTGTGACTAGCTGGGAGACCCAGTACTTC. This encodes CSVVTSWETQYF.